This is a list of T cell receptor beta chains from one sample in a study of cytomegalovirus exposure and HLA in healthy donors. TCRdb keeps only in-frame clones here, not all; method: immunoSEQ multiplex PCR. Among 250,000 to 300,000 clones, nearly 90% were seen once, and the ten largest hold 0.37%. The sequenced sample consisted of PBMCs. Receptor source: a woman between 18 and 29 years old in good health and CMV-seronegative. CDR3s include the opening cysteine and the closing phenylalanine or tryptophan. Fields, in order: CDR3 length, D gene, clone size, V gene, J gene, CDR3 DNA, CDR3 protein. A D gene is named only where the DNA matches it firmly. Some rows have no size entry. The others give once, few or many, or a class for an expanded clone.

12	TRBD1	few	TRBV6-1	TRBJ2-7	TGTGCCAGCAGTGCACAGGGGTACGAGCAGTACTTC	CASSAQGYEQYF
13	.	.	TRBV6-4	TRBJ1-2	TGTGCCAGCAGGGCTACAGGGACCTATGGCTACACCTTC	CASRATGTYGYTF
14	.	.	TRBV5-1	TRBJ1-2	TGCGCCAGCAGCTCGAATGACAGATTCTATGGCTACACCTTC	CASSSNDRFYGYTF
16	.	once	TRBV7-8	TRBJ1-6	TGTGCCAGCAGCACCGAGGGCTGGGGTGGAAGCTCACCCCTCCACTTT	CASSTEGWGGSSPLHF
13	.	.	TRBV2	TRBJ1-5	TGTGCCAGCAGCCGCGGACAGTATCAGCCCCAGCATTTT	CASSRGQYQPQHF
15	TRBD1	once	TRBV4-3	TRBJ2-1	TGCGCCAGCAGCCCTGAGACAGGGACCTACAATGAGCAGTTCTTC	CASSPETGTYNEQFF
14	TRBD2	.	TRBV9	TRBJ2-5	TGTGCCAGCAGCGTGACTAGCGGGGGAGAGACCCAGTACTTC	CASSVTSGGETQYF
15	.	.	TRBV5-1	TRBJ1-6	TGCGCCAGCTCCGGGGGAGGGTCCTATAATTCACCCCTCCACTTT	CASSGGGSYNSPLHF
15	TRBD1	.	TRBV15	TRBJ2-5	TGTGCCACCAGCAGAGACGGACAGGGAGGAGAGACCCAGTACTTC	CATSRDGQGGETQYF
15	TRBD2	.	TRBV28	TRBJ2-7	TGTGCCAGCAGTTCGGAACTAGCGGGGTCCTACGAGCAGTACTTC	CASSSELAGSYEQYF
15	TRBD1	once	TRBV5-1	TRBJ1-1	TGCGCCAGCAGCCAACGACAGGGGGCGAACACTGAAGCTTTCTTT	CASSQRQGANTEAFF
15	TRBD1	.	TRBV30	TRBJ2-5	TGTGCCTGGAGACGCCGCTCAGGGGGCCGGGAGACCCAGTACTTC	CAWRRRSGGRETQYF
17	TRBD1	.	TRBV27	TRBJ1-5	TGTGCCAGCAGCCCTAGACAGGGGAGTTATAGCAATCAGCCCCAGCATTTT	CASSPRQGSYSNQPQHF
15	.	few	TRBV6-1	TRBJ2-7	TGTGCCAGCAGGTACCGGGACATTGGACCGGGCGAGCAGTACTTC	CASRYRDIGPGEQYF
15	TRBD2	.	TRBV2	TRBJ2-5	TGTGCCAGCACCTCACTGGGAGGGAGGCGAGAGACCCAGTACTTC	CASTSLGGRRETQYF
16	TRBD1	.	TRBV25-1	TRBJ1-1	TGTGCCAGCAGTGATATCACAGGGGGGATTAAGACTGAAGCTTTCTTT	CASSDITGGIKTEAFF